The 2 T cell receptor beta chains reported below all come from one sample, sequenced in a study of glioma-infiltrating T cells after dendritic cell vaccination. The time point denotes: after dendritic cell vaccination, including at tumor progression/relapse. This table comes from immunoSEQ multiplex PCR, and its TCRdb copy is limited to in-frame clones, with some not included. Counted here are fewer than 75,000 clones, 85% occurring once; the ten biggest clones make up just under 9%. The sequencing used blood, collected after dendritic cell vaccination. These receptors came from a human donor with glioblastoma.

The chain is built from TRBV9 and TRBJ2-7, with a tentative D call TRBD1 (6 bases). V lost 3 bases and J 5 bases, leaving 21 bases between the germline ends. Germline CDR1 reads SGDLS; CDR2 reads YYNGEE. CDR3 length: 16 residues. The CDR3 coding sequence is TGTGCCAGCAGCGAGAGGGGGATAGGGGGTAGCCACGAGCAGTACTTC. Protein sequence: CASSERGIGGSHEQYF.

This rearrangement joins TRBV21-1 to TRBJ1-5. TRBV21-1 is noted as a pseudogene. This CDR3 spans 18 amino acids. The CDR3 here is CASSKSGWRVRSNQPQHF. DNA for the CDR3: TGTGCCAGCAGCAAATCTGGGTGGAGGGTCAGGAGCAATCAGCCCCAGCATTTT.